This T cell receptor beta chain was found in a study of beta chain features in type 1 diabetes. The entirety of the isolated RNA underwent reverse transcription, so expressed TCRB transcripts were sequenced. Some clones are missing from TCRdb's copy, which holds only in-frame ones; the method was immunoSEQ multiplex PCR. The sample lists about 260,000 clones; 55% to 70% were seen once. The germline V gene has CDR1 SGDLS and CDR2 YYNGEE. This CDR3 has 15 residues. The V and J ends lost 1 base and 0 bases respectively, with 9 bases between them. This rearrangement joins TRBV9 to TRBJ2-3; tentative D call: TRBD1 (6 bases). The sequencing input was naive CD4+ T cells from blood. The clonotype was recovered from a man between 25 and 39 years old in good health. In nucleotides, the CDR3 is TGTGCCAGCAGCGTACGGCAGGGGAGCACAGATACGCAGTATTTT. Translating it yields CASSVRQGSTDTQYF. Full variable domain (remainder filled in from reference TRBV9 and TRBJ2-3): DSGVTQTPKHLITATGQRVTLRCSPRSGDLSVYWYQQSLDQGLQFLIQYYNGEERAKGNILERFSAQQFPDLHSELNLSSLELGDSALYFCASSVRQGSTDTQYFGPGTRLTVL.